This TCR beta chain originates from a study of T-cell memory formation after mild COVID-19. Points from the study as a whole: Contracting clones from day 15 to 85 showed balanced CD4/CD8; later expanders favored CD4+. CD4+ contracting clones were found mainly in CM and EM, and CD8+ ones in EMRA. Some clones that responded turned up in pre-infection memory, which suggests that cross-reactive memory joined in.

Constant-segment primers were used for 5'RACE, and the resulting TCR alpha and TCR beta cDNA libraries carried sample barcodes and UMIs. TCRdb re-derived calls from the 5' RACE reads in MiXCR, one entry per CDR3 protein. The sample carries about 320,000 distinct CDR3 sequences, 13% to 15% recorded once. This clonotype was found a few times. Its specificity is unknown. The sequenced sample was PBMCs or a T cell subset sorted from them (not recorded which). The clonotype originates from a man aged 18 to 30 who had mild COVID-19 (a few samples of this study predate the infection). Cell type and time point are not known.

The CDR3 DNA reads as TGTGCCATCAGTGAGTCGTCTAGCGGGGGTAATGAGCAGTTCTTC. The encoded protein is CAISESSSGGNEQFF. The chain has TRBV10-3 and TRBJ2-1; 10 positions match TRBD2. The germline V gene has CDR1 ENHRY and CDR2 SYGVKD. The CDR3 contains 15 residues. J lost 7 bases, V lost 0 bases, and 3 bases had no gene match.